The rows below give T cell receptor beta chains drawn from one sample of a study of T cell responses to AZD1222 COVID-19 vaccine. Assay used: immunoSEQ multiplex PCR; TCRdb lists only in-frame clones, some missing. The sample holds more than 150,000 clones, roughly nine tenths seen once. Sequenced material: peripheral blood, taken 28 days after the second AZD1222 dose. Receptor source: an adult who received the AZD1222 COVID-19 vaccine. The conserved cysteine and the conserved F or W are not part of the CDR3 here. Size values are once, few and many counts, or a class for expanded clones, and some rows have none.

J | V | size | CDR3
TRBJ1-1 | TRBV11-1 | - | ASSSRGRQNTEAF
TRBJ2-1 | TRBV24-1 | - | ATSDPRDRDYNEQF
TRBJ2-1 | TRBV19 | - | ASSIEALAEWDNEQF
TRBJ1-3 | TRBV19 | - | ASRTGVSGNTIY
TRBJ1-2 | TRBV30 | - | AWRGGLYGYT
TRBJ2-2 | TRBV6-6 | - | ASMGPGELF
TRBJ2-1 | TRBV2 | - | ASRRTSGNNEQF
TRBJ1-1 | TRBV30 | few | AWGAGLNTEAF
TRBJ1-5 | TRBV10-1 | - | ASSESPNQPQH
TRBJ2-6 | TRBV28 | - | ASALRSGANVLT
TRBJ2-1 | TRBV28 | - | ASSPPAGGNYNEQF
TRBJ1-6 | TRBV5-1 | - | ASSLGTATGSPLH